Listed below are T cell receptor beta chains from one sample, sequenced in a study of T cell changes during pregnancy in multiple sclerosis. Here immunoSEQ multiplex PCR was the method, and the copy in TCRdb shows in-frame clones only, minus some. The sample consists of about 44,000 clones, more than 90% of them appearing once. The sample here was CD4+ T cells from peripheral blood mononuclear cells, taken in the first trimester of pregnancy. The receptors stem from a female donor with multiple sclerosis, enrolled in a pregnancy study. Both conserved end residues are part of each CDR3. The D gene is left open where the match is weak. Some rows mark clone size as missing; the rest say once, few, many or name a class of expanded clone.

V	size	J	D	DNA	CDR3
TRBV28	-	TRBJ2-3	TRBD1	TGTGCCAGCAGTTCACAGGGGACGCGACGGCAAGATACGCAGTATTTT	CASSSQGTRRQDTQYF
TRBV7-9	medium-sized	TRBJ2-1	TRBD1	TGTGCCAGCAGCCCCGTCTTGGGACAGGGGTCCCGCTCCTACAATGAGCAGTTCTTC	CASSPVLGQGSRSYNEQFF
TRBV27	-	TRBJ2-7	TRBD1	TGTGCCAGCAGACACCAGGGGGACGTTAAGTACGAGCAGTACTTC	CASRHQGDVKYEQYF
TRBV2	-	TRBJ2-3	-	TGTGCCAGCAGTGAGAGGGAGCTCTGGGTAGATACGCAGTATTTT	CASSERELWVDTQYF
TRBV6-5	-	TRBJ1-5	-	TGTGCCAGCAGCCCCACACCGGGACAGCCCCAGCATTTT	CASSPTPGQPQHF
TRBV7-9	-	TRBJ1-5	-	TGTGCCAGCAGCTTAGAGGGAGGAGGCAATCAGCCCCAGCATTTT	CASSLEGGGNQPQHF
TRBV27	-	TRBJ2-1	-	TGTGCCAGCAGTTTATCGGTAGCCCTTAGCTCCTACAATGAGCAGTTCTTC	CASSLSVALSSYNEQFF
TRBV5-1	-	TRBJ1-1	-	TGCGCCAGCAGCTTGGGTATAGAGAACACTGAAGCTTTCTTT	CASSLGIENTEAFF
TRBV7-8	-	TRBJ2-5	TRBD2	TGTGCCAGCAGCTTAGCTCCGCTAGCGGGAGGGCCGGGACAAGAGACCCAGTACTTC	CASSLAPLAGGPGQETQYF
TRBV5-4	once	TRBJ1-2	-	TGTGCCAGCAGCTTGGTTGCAGGGCTAAACTATGGCTACACCTTC	CASSLVAGLNYGYTF
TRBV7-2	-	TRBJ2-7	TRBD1	TGTGCCAGCAGCACCCGCCCCGGGACAGGGGAGATCGAGCAGTACTTC	CASSTRPGTGEIEQYF
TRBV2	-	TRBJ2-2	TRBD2	TGTGCCAGCAAGTCTAGCGGGAGGGATACCGGGGAGCTGTTTTTT	CASKSSGRDTGELFF
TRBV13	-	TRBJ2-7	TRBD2	TGTGCCAGCAGCCCCGGGACTAAGGCTTACGAGCAGTACTTC	CASSPGTKAYEQYF
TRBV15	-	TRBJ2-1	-	TGTGCCACCAGCGGGAGCCCATCCTACAATAGTGAGCAGTTCTTC	CATSGSPSYNSEQFF
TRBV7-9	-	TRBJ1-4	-	TGTGCCAGCAGCCGACCTTTTGAGGCGGCAACTAATGAAAAACTGTTTTTT	CASSRPFEAATNEKLFF
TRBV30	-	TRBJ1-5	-	TGTGCCTGGAGTGACAACGCGGGGAATCGCAATCAGCCCCAGCATTTT	CAWSDNAGNRNQPQHF
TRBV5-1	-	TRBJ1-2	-	TGCGCCAGCAGCTTGGGCGGGGGCCCTGTCGGGAACTATGGCTACACCTTC	CASSLGGGPVGNYGYTF
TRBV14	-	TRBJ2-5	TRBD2	TGTGCCAGCAGTGCTGGAGCGGGAGGTGAGACCCAGTACTTC	CASSAGAGGETQYF
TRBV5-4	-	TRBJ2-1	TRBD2	TGTGCCAGCAGCTATCGGACTAGCGGGTACAATGAGCAGTTCTTC	CASSYRTSGYNEQFF
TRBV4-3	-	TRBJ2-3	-	TGCGCCAGCAGCCAAGATACCGGTCCAGATACGCAGTATTTT	CASSQDTGPDTQYF
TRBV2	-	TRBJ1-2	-	TGTGCCAGCAGTCTAAAATCTAACTATGGCTACACCTTC	CASSLKSNYGYTF
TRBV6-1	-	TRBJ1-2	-	TGTGCCAGCAGTGGGGGCCAGGGATCCTATGGCTACACCTTC	CASSGGQGSYGYTF
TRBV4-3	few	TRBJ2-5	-	TGCGCCAGCAGCCCTCACCAAGGGGGAAGGAGAGTAGAGACCCAGTACTTC	CASSPHQGGRRVETQYF
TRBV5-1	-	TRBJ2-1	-	TGCGCCAGCAGCTTGGTAGGTTTTCCGGGACTTCTCTACAATGAGCAGTTCTTC	CASSLVGFPGLLYNEQFF
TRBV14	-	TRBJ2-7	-	TGTGCCAGCAGCCAAGATGATACAGCTTACTCCTACGAGCAGTACTTC	CASSQDDTAYSYEQYF
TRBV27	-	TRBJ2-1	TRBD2	TGTGCCAGCAGAGCCGGGACTAGCGGGAGGAATGAGCAGTTCTTC	CASRAGTSGRNEQFF
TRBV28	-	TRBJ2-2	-	TGTGCCAGCAGTCGACAGGACTTAAACACCGGGGAGCTGTTTTTT	CASSRQDLNTGELFF
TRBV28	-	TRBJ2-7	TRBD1	TGTGCCAGCAGTTTTTTAGGGGGACAGGGTTACGAGCAGTACTTC	CASSFLGGQGYEQYF
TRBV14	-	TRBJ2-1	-	TGTGCCAGCAGCCAAGGGCATGAGCAGTTCTTC	CASSQGHEQFF
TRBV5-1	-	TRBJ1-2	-	TGCGCCAGCAGCTTGGGGCAGAACTATGGCTACACCTTC	CASSLGQNYGYTF
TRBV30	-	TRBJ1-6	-	TGTGCCTGGAGGGGGAGTGTTGGGAGAAATTCACCCCTCCACTTT	CAWRGSVGRNSPLHF
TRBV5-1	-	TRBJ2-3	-	TGCGCCAGCAGCTTGCCGGGGGGCACAGATACGCAGTATTTT	CASSLPGGTDTQYF
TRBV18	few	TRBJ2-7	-	TGTGCCAGCTCACCACTCGACGGGATAGGCTACGAGCAGTACTTC	CASSPLDGIGYEQYF